This T cell receptor (beta chain) was documented in a study of CD8+ T cells in alopecia areata. Study details: Treated patients took oral tofacitinib at 5 to 10 mg twice daily. Treated patients received severity scores based on the percentage of scalp area affected. Study observations and caveats: An increase in clonality over normal scalp was evident in lesional scalp, especially alopecia totalis/universalis.

Only one count was recorded for this clone. Antigen specificity is unknown. Trimming left V 5 bases short and J 0 bases short, with 14 bases between. The CDR3 sequence is 16 residues long. CDR1 is MGHRA, CDR2 YSYEKL, per germline. Treatment indicated: oral pan-JAK inhibitor, 5-10 mg twice daily. CD4+ and CD8+ T cells were sorted from PBMCs. TCR sequencing used cDNA made by reverse transcription of extracted RNA. Only in-frame clones appear in the TCRdb table, and some are missing; sequencing was by immunoSEQ multiplex PCR. The data contain roughly 120,000 clones, 56% of them seen just once; the ten biggest clones take up about 3.2%.

Sequences were derived from CD4+ T cells sorted from blood, sampled at week 24, from a patient treated with tofacitinib. The TCR comes from a human donor with alopecia areata. The J gene is TRBJ1-5, the V gene TRBV4-1, with D unresolved. Here the CDR3 reads CASSSAASSSNQPQHF. CDR3 nucleotide sequence: TGCGCCAGCAGCTCAGCCGCGAGTAGTAGCAATCAGCCCCAGCATTTT.